The 31 T cell receptor beta chains below were found in one sample sequenced in a study of monozygotic twins with inflammatory bowel disease. TCRdb processed the 5' RACE reads again and assigns one entry to each CDR3 protein, with no DNA. The listing contains around 220,000 distinct CDR3 sequences. The sequenced material came from blood. These receptors came from a human donor with ulcerative colitis or Crohn's disease, or a healthy co-twin of an affected twin (not recorded which).

This chain connects TRBV7-2 to TRBJ1-2; without DNA, the TCRdb call of TRBD1 cannot be checked. Germline CDR1 SGHTA, CDR2 FQGNSA. The CDR3 is made up of 14 amino acids. The CDR3 reads CASSFWGWAYGYTF. The whole variable domain, filled in from reference TRBV7-2 and TRBJ1-2, reads GAGVSQSPSNKVTEKGKDVELRCDPISGHTALYWYRQSLGQGLEFLIYFQGNSAPDKSGLPSDRFSAERTGGSVSTLTIQRTQQEDSAVYLCASSFWGWAYGYTFGSGTRLTVV.

V usage is TRBV5-1 and J usage is TRBJ2-7; TCRdb lists TRBD1, though no DNA is available to test this call. Germline loops: CDR1 SGHRS, CDR2 YFSETQ. The CDR3 spans 13 residues. Here the CDR3 reads CASSPGSNYEQYF.

This CDR3 reads CASSATVSSSGANVLTF. The chain carries TRBV11-1 and TRBJ2-6. This CDR3 has 17 residues. Germline V gene lookup returns CDR1 SGHAT and CDR2 FQDESV (reference sequence).

The rearrangement uses TRBV2 and TRBJ1-2; TCRdb's D gene call, TRBD1, goes unchecked for lack of DNA. This CDR3 has 13 residues. Per the germline V gene, CDR1 is SNHLY and CDR2 is FYNNEI. CDR3 amino acids: CASSVPGTGGYTF. The full variable domain, completed using reference TRBV2 and TRBJ1-2, is EPEVTQTPSHQVTQMGQEVILRCVPISNHLYFYWYRQILGQKVEFLVSFYNNEISEKSEIFDDQFSVERPDGSNFTLKIRSTKLEDSAMYFCASSVPGTGGYTFGSGTRLTVV.

V gene TRBV3-1 combines with J gene TRBJ2-3; as DNA is missing, the TRBD2 call by TCRdb cannot be tested. Germline loops: CDR1 LGHDT, CDR2 YNNKEL (reference sequence). The CDR3 length is 16 residues. The CDR3 sequence is CASSRGPSSHTDTQYF.

This rearrangement joins TRBV14 to TRBJ2-6; TCRdb's assignment of TRBD1 cannot be checked, as there is no DNA. The CDR3 covers 17 residues. Germline CDR1 SGHDN, CDR2 FVKESK. The CDR3: CASSHLGGTSGANVLTF. Combining the CDR3 with reference TRBV14 and TRBJ2-6 gives the whole variable domain EAGVTQFPSHSVIEKGQTVTLRCDPISGHDNLYWYRRVMGKEIKFLLHFVKESKQDESGMPNNRFLAERTGGTYSTLKVQPAELEDSGVYFCASSHLGGTSGANVLTFGAGSRLTVL.

This chain joins TRBV7-9 and TRBJ1-1. Per germline, CDR1 SEHNR and CDR2 FQNEAQ (reference sequence). The CDR3 runs 15 residues. The CDR3 here is CASSLGRSRNTEAFF.

The chain couples TRBV12-3 or TRBV12-4 to TRBJ2-7; TCRdb reports TRBD1, a call that lacks DNA to check it against. The CDR3 runs to 12 residues. CDR3 amino acids: CASSRDLYRPYF.

This chain links TRBV18 with TRBJ1-1; without DNA, the TCRdb call of TRBD1 cannot be checked. Germline-derived CDR1 and CDR2 are KGHSH and LQKENI. The CDR3 spans 12 residues. CDR3 in amino acids: CASSQDPPEAFF.

The genes are TRBV27 and TRBJ1-2; TCRdb's D call of TRBD1 is untestable without DNA. Germline V CDR1 and CDR2: MNHEY, SMNVEV (reference sequence). There are 15 residues in the CDR3. The CDR3 sequence: CASSSPRTGGIGYTF.

This chain uses TRBV7-9 with TRBJ1-1; TCRdb's D call, TRBD1, is unchecked because there is no DNA. The CDR3 runs 15 residues. The germline gives CDR1 SEHNR, CDR2 FQNEAQ (reference sequence). The CDR3 is CASSLAEGVNTEAFF.

V and J are TRBV12-3 or TRBV12-4 and TRBJ1-1. The length of the CDR3 is 13 residues. The CDR3 sequence is CASGRGESGEAFF.

J is TRBJ2-3 and V is TRBV5-1; there is no DNA to check the TCRdb D call of TRBD1. The CDR3 spans 15 residues. Germline V gene data show CDR1 as SGHRS and CDR2 as YFSETQ. The CDR3 is CASSLDPGPTDTQYF.

The chain joins TRBV6-2 or TRBV6-3 to TRBJ2-5. Germline V CDR1 and CDR2: MNHEY, SVGEGT. This CDR3 spans 12 amino acids. CDR3: CASSIYQETQYF.

The chain has TRBV29-1 and TRBJ2-1. The CDR3 runs to 11 residues. The germline V gene has CDR1 SQVTM and CDR2 ANQGSEA. CDR3 loop: CSVRVNNEQFF.

V gene TRBV6-2 or TRBV6-3 combines with J gene TRBJ1-5; with no DNA, the TCRdb D assignment of TRBD1 cannot be verified. This CDR3 has 15 residues. The germline V gene encodes CDR1 MNHEY and CDR2 SVGEGT. The CDR3 loop is CASNPQGASNQPQHF.

This chain uses TRBV7-2 with TRBJ2-7; without DNA, the TCRdb call of TRBD1 cannot be checked. This CDR3 comprises 14 residues. Germline CDR1 is SGHTA and CDR2 is FQGNSA. CDR3 sequence reads: CASSSRAPQPQQYF.

The genes are TRBV6-1 and TRBJ2-1; the TCRdb call, TRBD1, lacks DNA for checking. The CDR3 has 13 amino acids. Germline assignment: CDR1 MNHNS and CDR2 SASEGT. This CDR3 is CASGLGRFSEQFF.

The chain joins TRBV2 to TRBJ2-2; TCRdb names TRBD1, which stays unverified in the absence of DNA. CDR1 is SNHLY and CDR2 is FYNNEI in the germline V gene. This CDR3 has 14 residues. The CDR3 reads CASSDVPNAGELFF. Using reference TRBV2 and TRBJ2-2 for the parts outside the CDR3, the full variable domain is EPEVTQTPSHQVTQMGQEVILRCVPISNHLYFYWYRQILGQKVEFLVSFYNNEISEKSEIFDDQFSVERPDGSNFTLKIRSTKLEDSAMYFCASSDVPNAGELFFGEGSRLTVL.

V and J are TRBV12-3 or TRBV12-4 and TRBJ1-4. The CDR3 runs 12 residues. CDR3 in amino acids: CASSLYGVELFF.

The chain combines TRBV21-1 with TRBJ2-1. TRBV21-1 is a pseudogene. The CDR3 runs 16 residues. The CDR3 reads CASSKNETEDYNEQFF.

The chain uses TRBV7-9 and TRBJ1-2; TCRdb designates TRBD1, a call that cannot be tested without DNA. The germline V gene has CDR1 SEHNR and CDR2 FQNEAQ (reference sequence). CDR3 length: 13 residues. The chain's CDR3 is CASSPGQGSGYTF.

The chain joins TRBV15 to TRBJ2-6. CDR1 LNHNV and CDR2 YYDKDF come from the germline V gene (reference sequence). The CDR3 sequence is 15 residues long. CDR3 in amino acids: CATSRGGVGANVLTF.

V is TRBV7-6 and J is TRBJ2-3; TCRdb proposes TRBD2, but this gene call is untestable without DNA. The CDR3 runs to 15 residues. Per germline, CDR1 SGHVS and CDR2 FNYEAQ. CDR3 region: CASSLSLVGPDTQYF.

The J gene is TRBJ2-7, the V gene TRBV7-2; TCRdb's assignment of TRBD2 cannot be checked, as there is no DNA. Germline CDR1 and CDR2: SGHTA and FQGNSA. This CDR3 is 14 amino acids long. CDR3 protein: CASSPGLNRYEQYF.

The gene calls are TRBV11-2 and TRBJ2-5; TCRdb's assignment of TRBD2 cannot be checked, as there is no DNA. CDR3 length: 15 amino acids. The germline gives CDR1 SGHAT, CDR2 FQNNGV. CDR3 sequence reads: CASSFFSGSLETQYF. The full variable domain, its missing parts supplied by reference TRBV11-2 and TRBJ2-5, is EAGVAQSPRYKIIEKRQSVAFWCNPISGHATLYWYQQILGQGPKLLIQFQNNGVVDDSQLPKDRFSAERLKGVDSTLKIQPAKLEDSAVYLCASSFFSGSLETQYFGPGTRLLVL.

The chain employs TRBV29-1 and TRBJ2-5; as DNA is missing, the TRBD1 call by TCRdb cannot be tested. There are 13 residues in the CDR3. Germline V lookup: CDR1 SQVTM, CDR2 ANQGSEA. CDR3 residues: CSAPRRGSETQYF.

This CDR3 is CASSFEGGRNTEAFF. The chain links TRBV5-1 to TRBJ1-1; TCRdb outputs TRBD1, but without DNA this stays unchecked. The CDR3 extends over 15 amino acids. Germline V gene sequence: CDR1 SGHRS, CDR2 YFSETQ.

The chain links TRBV20-1 to TRBJ2-3; TCRdb lists TRBD2, though no DNA is available to test this call. CDR3 size: 13 residues. Per the germline V gene, CDR1 is DFQATT and CDR2 is SNEGSKA (reference sequence). CDR3 sequence: CSARALSTDTQYF.

The V gene is TRBV18, the J gene TRBJ2-7; TCRdb gives TRBD1 as the D gene, but with no DNA this cannot be confirmed. Per germline, CDR1 KGHSH and CDR2 LQKENI. This CDR3 contains 14 residues. CDR3 region: CASSPMAGSGEQYF.

J is TRBJ1-1 and V is TRBV2; the D call of TRBD1 rests on TCRdb alone, since no DNA is present to check it. CDR1 and CDR2 (germline): SNHLY, FYNNEI. The CDR3 has 14 residues. The CDR3 here is CASRLSAWGGEAFF.